This T cell receptor beta chain derives from a study of blood T cell repertoires in COVID-19. Using immunoSEQ multiplex PCR, the repertoire was profiled, and TCRdb retains in-frame clones only, with some absent. The table includes about 200,000 clones, about 76% detected once. Specimen: PBMCs or T cells enriched from blood (not recorded which). This receptor was identified in a woman in her forties or fifties with acute COVID-19.

This CDR3 reads CASSYNPGGQPQHF. The DNA for the CDR3 is TGTGCCAGCAGTTACAATCCGGGCGGGCAGCCCCAGCATTTT. This chain joins TRBV6-5 and TRBJ1-5; D gene unclear. From germline, CDR1 is MNHEY and CDR2 SVGAGI. V lost 2 bases, J lost 7 bases, and 12 bases lay in between. The CDR3 contains 14 residues.